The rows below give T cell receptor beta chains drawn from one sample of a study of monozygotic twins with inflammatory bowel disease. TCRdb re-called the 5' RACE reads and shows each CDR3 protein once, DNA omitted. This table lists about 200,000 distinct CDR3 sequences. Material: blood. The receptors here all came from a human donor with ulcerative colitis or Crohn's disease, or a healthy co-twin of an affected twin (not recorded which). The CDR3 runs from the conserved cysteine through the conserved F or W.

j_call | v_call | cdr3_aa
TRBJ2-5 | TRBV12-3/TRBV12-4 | CASRKGLAGVHQETQYF
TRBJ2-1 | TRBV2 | CASSESFNSYNEQFF
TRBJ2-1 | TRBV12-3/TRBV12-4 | CASSLGGIAYNEQFF
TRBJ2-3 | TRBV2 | CASSEAWPSTDTQYF
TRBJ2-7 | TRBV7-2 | CASSLGWDSTYEQYF
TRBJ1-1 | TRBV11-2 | CASSQQLNTEAFF
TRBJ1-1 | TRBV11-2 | CASSHLHRFSLTEAFF
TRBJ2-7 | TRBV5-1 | CASSLGGQNSYEQYF
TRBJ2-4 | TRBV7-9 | CASSLNLKNIQYF
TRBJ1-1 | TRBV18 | CASSSTANTEAFF
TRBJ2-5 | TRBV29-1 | CSVPLAGVVETQYF
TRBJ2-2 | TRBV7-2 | CASSLFPGLGTGELFF
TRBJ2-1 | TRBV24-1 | CATSDSSGNSYNEQFF
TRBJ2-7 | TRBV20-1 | CSARQFAYEQYF
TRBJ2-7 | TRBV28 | CASSLLISLAGASYEQYF
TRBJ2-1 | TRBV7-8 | CASSLALTSNEQFF
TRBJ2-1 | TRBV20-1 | CSARVPGFEQFF
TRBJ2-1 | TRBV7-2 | CASSLRGGTTNNEQFF
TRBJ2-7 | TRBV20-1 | CSARGGSVPYEQYF
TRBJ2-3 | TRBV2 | CASSGSPDTQYF
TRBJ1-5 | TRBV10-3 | CAISEGTGKNQPQHF
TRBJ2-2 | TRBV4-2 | CASSQTVGELFF
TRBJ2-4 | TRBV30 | CACILRDSQNIQYF
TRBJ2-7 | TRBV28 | CASSFREGWSYEQYF
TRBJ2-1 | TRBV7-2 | CASSSGTSGGPYNEQFF
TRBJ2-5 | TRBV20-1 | CSASSGPETQYF
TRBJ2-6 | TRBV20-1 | CSAPTGSGANVLTF
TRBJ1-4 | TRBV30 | CARGTAEKLFF
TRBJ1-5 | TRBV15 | CATSRGLGDQPQHF
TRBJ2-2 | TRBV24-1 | CATSDASGRASGELFF
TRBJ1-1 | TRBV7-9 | CASRTMNTEAFF
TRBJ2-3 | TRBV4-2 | CASSQDSASGGTDTQYF
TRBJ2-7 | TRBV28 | CASSPNGWIEQYF
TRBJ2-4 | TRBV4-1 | CASRPKPSGSEGGLAKNIQYF
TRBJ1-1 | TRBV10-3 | CAVDGGATEAFF